What follows describes a single TCR beta chain. Its antigen is unknown. Base qualities are not at hand, and no much larger clone is one base apart. The V and J ends are trimmed by 0 bases and 8 bases, leaving 13 bases between them. CDR1 and CDR2, per the germline V gene, are ENHRY and SYGVKD. The CDR3 goes from the cysteine to the phenylalanine over 15 residues. Only the CDR3 DNA is retained, 45 bases long and in frame from the first base. This sample was included in a study of human T cells and chemical hapten exposure (dated by TCRdb to about 2021). The study in broad terms: For sensitization, 2% DPC in acetone was applied to a roughly 2 cm by roughly 2 cm area of upper inner arm skin. Blood samples were taken from patients before sensitization (week 0) and then at 2, 6 and about 24 weeks after DPC sensitization. For TCR sequencing, blood came from 25 to 35 alopecia patients at anywhere from one to four time points (pre-sensitization, 2, 6 and 24 weeks). Libraries were combined into a pool for sequencing, and differences in TCR yield between samples came mainly from small differences in library volumes within the pool. This study followed changes in the peripheral blood TCR repertoire in vivo during primary and secondary sensitization of alopecia patients to the hapten diphenylcyclopropenone (DPC). Patients additionally received weekly therapeutic DPC doses to the scalp throughout the roughly 23-week study period. The mostly female patient cohort included alopecia areata with under or over 50% scalp involvement, alopecia totalis and alopecia universalis. Patch testing on the upper back used Finn chambers containing 0.01% DPC, with scoring done after 6 days according to International Contact Dermatitis Research Group standards.

Reading the label with the study, this specimen's time point is: patch test 3, about 24 weeks after DPC sensitization. Read against the paper, the sample's treatment or condition label means: therapeutic diphenylcyclopropenone sensitization with weekly scalp DPC. Blood at each patch-test visit was drawn before the patch test was applied. Eligible patients were aged 18 to 70, diagnosed with alopecia, deemed suitable for DPC therapy, and excluded if pregnant. Unfractionated whole blood was collected in Tempus Blood RNA tubes, and total RNA was extracted from that blood. General conclusions and limits of the study: The number of TCRs above 1 in 1000 frequency did not change with DPC sensitization; there was no evidence of global repertoire structure alterations. Because all patients had alopecia, a presumed autoimmune disease, the immune response of the patients might differ from that of healthy individuals. The number of PT1 expanded TCRs positively correlated with patch test score, significant at thresholds 8, 16 and 32 but not 4. Expanded TCRs formed significantly more large CDR3 similarity clusters than pre-sensitization or healthy control sets, consistent with antigen-driven responses. After repeated subsampling, the strength of the expansion versus patch-test correlation and the threshold at which it became significant changed.

The library was generated by RACE. Data came from a NextSeq 500. During library preparation, unique molecular identifiers were attached to individual cDNA molecules so that TCRs could be counted in a quantitative, reproducible way. Each blood RNA sample was used to sequence both TCR alpha and TCR beta chains. For the original study's pipeline: The median number of TCRs per sample was some 100,000, ranging from roughly 23,224 to 700,000. V, J and CDR3 annotation of the TCR reads was carried out using the Decombinator software suite. To make PS versus PT1 abundance plots, every sample was subsampled to the same number of TCRs (28,000). TCRs were defined as expanded if absent before sensitization and observed at least eight times at the 2-week time point. TCRdb trimmed the raw reads at Q25, called clones with MiXCR and kept productive beta chains. Rows with one shared CDR3 protein collapse into an entry with the most common genes and DNA. The V and J calls reflect TCRdb's pipeline rather than the authors' work. This sample lists about 160,000 distinct CDR3 sequences; approximately 30% were detected once. Approximately 2.1% of the sample comes from the top ten.

The origin of this receptor is a woman aged 18 to 35 with alopecia areata. Some clones in this sample may be carry-over from other donors' samples. The source material was whole blood, sampled in connection with sensitization to the hapten diphenylcyclopropenone (DPC). The chain is assembled from TRBV10-3 and TRBJ1-4; there is no confident call for the D gene. The CDR3 corresponds to CAISESGRLGEKLFF. The base sequence is TGTGCCATCAGTGAGTCGGGCAGATTGGGAGAAAAACTGTTTTTT.